The rows below give T cell receptor beta chains drawn from one sample of a study of T cells in Graves' hyperthyroidism and ophthalmopathy. A single record per CDR3 protein comes from TCRdb applying MiXCR to the multiplex PCR reads. The table has some 350,000 distinct CDR3 sequences, about 15% seen once; the top ten hold about a quarter. The sequenced material came from blood. All receptors come from a woman aged 18-29 years with Graves' hyperthyroidism that later progressed to Graves' ophthalmopathy. Both conserved end residues are part of each CDR3. D genes are given only for firm matches. The size entry is marked missing in some rows and otherwise reads once, few, many or a size class.

abundance: many
v_gene: TRBV12-3/TRBV12-4
d_gene: -
j_gene: TRBJ1-3
CDR3nt: TGTGCCAGCAGTCCCGAAGGAAACACCATATATTTT
CDR3aa: CASSPEGNTIYF

abundance: -
v_gene: TRBV4-1
d_gene: -
j_gene: TRBJ2-5
CDR3nt: TGCGCCAGCAGCGACCCGGCGGACAGAAGTAAGGGAGAGACCCAGTACTTC
CDR3aa: CASSDPADRSKGETQYF

abundance: -
v_gene: TRBV6-5
d_gene: -
j_gene: TRBJ2-1
CDR3nt: TGTGCCAGCAGTTATCGGAGTCGGGAAATACACAATGAGCAGTTCTTC
CDR3aa: CASSYRSREIHNEQFF

abundance: many
v_gene: TRBV3-1
d_gene: TRBD1
j_gene: TRBJ2-7
CDR3nt: TGTGCCAGCAGTCGGGGTGACAGGGCGTCAGTGCAGTACTTC
CDR3aa: CASSRGDRASVQYF

abundance: -
v_gene: TRBV19
d_gene: TRBD1
j_gene: TRBJ2-3
CDR3nt: TGTGCCAGTAGTCCAGCCCAGGGGGCAGGCACAGATACGCAGTATTTT
CDR3aa: CASSPAQGAGTDTQYF

abundance: many
v_gene: TRBV5-1
d_gene: -
j_gene: TRBJ2-5
CDR3nt: TGCGCCAGCAGCTCCCGGTTGGGGGAGACCCAGTACTTC
CDR3aa: CASSSRLGETQYF

abundance: few
v_gene: TRBV24-1
d_gene: -
j_gene: TRBJ2-7
CDR3nt: TGTGCCACCAGTGCGGACTTCCCGCCCTACGAGCAGTACTTC
CDR3aa: CATSADFPPYEQYF

abundance: -
v_gene: TRBV7-8
d_gene: -
j_gene: TRBJ1-2
CDR3nt: TGTGCCAGCAGCTTAGGGGGAAGGGGGACGGGTGGCTACACCTTC
CDR3aa: CASSLGGRGTGGYTF

abundance: many
v_gene: TRBV7-8
d_gene: -
j_gene: TRBJ2-1
CDR3nt: TGTGCCAGCAGCTTAAACCCCGGTCATCCGTCCTACAATGAGCAGTTCTTC
CDR3aa: CASSLNPGHPSYNEQFF

abundance: few
v_gene: TRBV28
d_gene: TRBD2
j_gene: TRBJ2-3
CDR3nt: TGTGCCAGCAGTTTAGAGGGACTAGCGGCGAGCACAGATACGCAGTATTTT
CDR3aa: CASSLEGLAASTDTQYF

abundance: few
v_gene: TRBV25-1
d_gene: TRBD1
j_gene: TRBJ2-2
CDR3nt: TGTGCCAGCAGTCCTACGCCGGGGACAGGGTCCCTCGGGGAGCTGTTTTTT
CDR3aa: CASSPTPGTGSLGELFF

abundance: -
v_gene: TRBV5-1
d_gene: -
j_gene: TRBJ2-5
CDR3nt: TGCGCCAGCAGCCCGTTATCAGGGGAAGAGACCCAGTACTTC
CDR3aa: CASSPLSGEETQYF

abundance: many
v_gene: TRBV11-2
d_gene: TRBD1
j_gene: TRBJ2-3
CDR3nt: TGTGCCAGCAGCTTAGTGTCGGACAGGGCGATTCTGCCTGCTGCGCAGTATTTT
CDR3aa: CASSLVSDRAILPAAQYF

abundance: -
v_gene: TRBV4-3
d_gene: TRBD1
j_gene: TRBJ1-4
CDR3nt: TGCGCCAGCAGCCACCAAGGACAGGGCCTACTTCTGAAAAATGAAAAACTGTTTTTT
CDR3aa: CASSHQGQGLLLKNEKLFF

abundance: few
v_gene: TRBV5-1
d_gene: TRBD2
j_gene: TRBJ2-7
CDR3nt: TGCGCCAGCAGCTTGGGGAAGGGACTAGCGGGAAAGAACTACGAGCAGTACTTC
CDR3aa: CASSLGKGLAGKNYEQYF

abundance: many
v_gene: TRBV27
d_gene: TRBD2
j_gene: TRBJ2-3
CDR3nt: TGTGCCAGCAGTCGGGGGGGGGGGCAAAGAACAGATACGCAGTATTTT
CDR3aa: CASSRGGGQRTDTQYF

abundance: few
v_gene: TRBV19
d_gene: TRBD2
j_gene: TRBJ2-7
CDR3nt: TGTGCCAGTAGTAGACTCAGCGGGACGGGACACGAGCAGTACTTC
CDR3aa: CASSRLSGTGHEQYF

abundance: -
v_gene: TRBV4-1
d_gene: -
j_gene: TRBJ1-5
CDR3nt: TGCGCCAGCAGCCCCCAGGTGGGCAATCAGCCCCAGCATTTT
CDR3aa: CASSPQVGNQPQHF

abundance: few
v_gene: TRBV19
d_gene: -
j_gene: TRBJ1-1
CDR3nt: TGTGCCAGTACCTCCGTACACAGTTATCATGAAGCTTTCTTT
CDR3aa: CASTSVHSYHEAFF

abundance: -
v_gene: TRBV5-4
d_gene: -
j_gene: TRBJ1-2
CDR3nt: TGTGCCAGCAGCTTGGTCCGGGGTTCCTATGATGGCTACACCTTC
CDR3aa: CASSLVRGSYDGYTF

abundance: few
v_gene: TRBV6-2/TRBV6-3
d_gene: TRBD1
j_gene: TRBJ1-1
CDR3nt: TGTGCCAGCAGATCGGGGACAGGTACACCTGAAGCTTTCTTT
CDR3aa: CASRSGTGTPEAFF

abundance: few
v_gene: TRBV13
d_gene: -
j_gene: TRBJ2-7
CDR3nt: TGTGCCAGCAGCTTAGGAGCCCACCCGAGCTCCTACGAGCAGTACTTC
CDR3aa: CASSLGAHPSSYEQYF

abundance: many
v_gene: TRBV6-1
d_gene: TRBD2
j_gene: TRBJ2-1
CDR3nt: TGTGCCAGCAGTTACGTTGCAGGGCTAAACGGGAGGACCTACAATGAGCAGTTCTTC
CDR3aa: CASSYVAGLNGRTYNEQFF

abundance: -
v_gene: TRBV3-1
d_gene: -
j_gene: TRBJ1-4
CDR3nt: TGTGCCAGCAGCCCGTCAGGGTTGGGTAGGGAAAAACTGTTTTTT
CDR3aa: CASSPSGLGREKLFF

abundance: many
v_gene: TRBV29-1
d_gene: -
j_gene: TRBJ1-2
CDR3nt: TGCAGCGTTCTTAGTCAGGCCTCCTATGGCTACACCTTC
CDR3aa: CSVLSQASYGYTF

abundance: many
v_gene: TRBV7-2
d_gene: TRBD2
j_gene: TRBJ2-3
CDR3nt: TGTGCCAGCAGCTCCGCGGGGCGGGGGATCACAGATACGCAGTATTTT
CDR3aa: CASSSAGRGITDTQYF

abundance: -
v_gene: TRBV28
d_gene: TRBD1
j_gene: TRBJ1-5
CDR3nt: TGTGCCAGCGGAACCCCCGACAGGGGCAATCAGCCCCAGCATTTT
CDR3aa: CASGTPDRGNQPQHF

abundance: many
v_gene: TRBV28
d_gene: -
j_gene: TRBJ2-7
CDR3nt: TGTGCCAGCAAGCGGATGCGGTCCCCCTACGAGCAGTACTTC
CDR3aa: CASKRMRSPYEQYF

abundance: many
v_gene: TRBV20-1
d_gene: -
j_gene: TRBJ2-2
CDR3nt: TGCAGTGCTTTCTTGTACACCGGGGAGCTGTTTTTT
CDR3aa: CSAFLYTGELFF

abundance: many
v_gene: TRBV7-9
d_gene: -
j_gene: TRBJ2-1
CDR3nt: TGTGCCAGCAGCTTGATGGGGTACAATGAGCAGTTCTTC
CDR3aa: CASSLMGYNEQFF

abundance: many
v_gene: TRBV27
d_gene: TRBD2
j_gene: TRBJ2-3
CDR3nt: TGTGCCAGCAGTCACACTAGCGCTGATACGCAGTATTTT
CDR3aa: CASSHTSADTQYF

abundance: -
v_gene: TRBV5-4
d_gene: -
j_gene: TRBJ1-4
CDR3nt: TGTGCCAGCAGCTTGAAGCAGTTCCAAAATGAAAAACTGTTTTTT
CDR3aa: CASSLKQFQNEKLFF